This T cell receptor beta chain was sequenced for a study of T cells after yellow fever vaccination. Study at large: SMART-Seq v4 Ultra Low Input prepared the low-cell-number fractions. Findings and limits, study-wide: Among primary-vaccination clones, most reappeared after the booster, at about 95% for CD4 and approximately 90% for CD8. It was the secondary response that reached its peak faster, day 5 versus 15, but it was weaker.

V was pared by 5 bases and J by 0 bases, with 16 bases between. Per germline, CDR1 MNHNS and CDR2 SASEGT. The CDR3 spans 17 residues. TCR cDNA was made by 5'RACE template switching, adding a universal primer site and UMIs. TCRdb reanalysed the 5' RACE reads using MiXCR and keeps one entry per CDR3 protein. The sample holds 230,000 or so distinct CDR3 sequences, more than 3.5% seen once. This clonotype has ten or more counts. The antigen is undetermined. This chain uses TRBV6-1 with TRBJ1-4; D is unresolved. This specimen consisted of PBMCs, obtained 15 days after the yellow fever booster vaccination. This TCR came from a man younger than 30 who received the YFV17D yellow fever vaccine. Here the CDR3 reads CASSRTDKVATNEKLFF. CDR3 sequence (DNA): TGTGCCAGCAGTCGGACGGATAAGGTTGCAACTAATGAAAAACTGTTTTTT.